This passage covers 9 T cell receptor beta chains from one sample sequenced in a study of blood T cell repertoires in COVID-19. Assay: immunoSEQ multiplex PCR; the TCRdb copy retains only in-frame clones and omits some. Of a few hundred thousand clones in the sample, around four fifths are singletons; the top ten hold about a sixth. The sequenced sample was peripheral blood. Receptors originate from a woman of 80 years or more with active or convalescent COVID-19.

This clone was seen just once. The chain recombines TRBV2 with TRBJ1-1, with 8 bases fitting TRBD1. The CDR3 is 14 residues long. The ends lost 5 bases at V and 0 bases at J; junction bases unmatched: 2. Germline values: CDR1 SNHLY, CDR2 FYNNEI. CDR3 sequence: CASSRQGLNTEAFF. In DNA form, the CDR3 reads TGTGCCAGCAGTAGACAGGGGCTGAACACTGAAGCTTTCTTT.

The chain uses TRBV5-5 and TRBJ2-4; D remains unclear. CDR1 and CDR2 from the germline V gene are SGHKS and YYEKEE (reference sequence). The CDR3 runs to 15 residues. With 0 bases removed from V and 0 bases from J, the gap between germline ends came to 7 bases. Here the CDR3 reads CASSLEQLAKNIQYF. CDR3 coding DNA: TGTGCCAGCAGCTTGGAACAGTTAGCCAAAAACATTCAGTACTTC. The full variable domain, rest sourced from reference TRBV5-5 and TRBJ2-4, is DAGVTQSPTHLIKTRGQQVTLRCSPISGHKSVSWYQQVLGQGPQFIFQYYEKEERGRGNFPDRFSARQFPNYSSELNVNALLLGDSALYLCASSLEQLAKNIQYFGAGTRLSVL.

The gene calls are TRBV7-2 and TRBJ2-5; D unclear. The V gene's germline CDR1 is SGHTA and CDR2 FQGNSA. Trimming stripped 1 base from V and 5 bases from J, with 8 bases between. The CDR3 has 13 amino acids. The CDR3 sequence is CASSLVYGETQYF. The CDR3 DNA reads TGTGCCAGCAGCTTAGTCTACGGGGAGACCCAGTACTTC. Combining the CDR3 with reference TRBV7-2 and TRBJ2-5 gives the whole variable domain GAGVSQSPSNKVTEKGKDVELRCDPISGHTALYWYRQSLGQGLEFLIYFQGNSAPDKSGLPSDRFSAERTGGSVSTLTIQRTQQEDSAVYLCASSLVYGETQYFGPGTRLLVL.

This clone was recorded once. The V and J genes are TRBV4-2 and TRBJ1-5; a weak D match, TRBD1 (6 bases). CDR1 is LGHNA and CDR2 is YNFKEQ in the germline V gene. Trimming cost V 0 bases and J 5 bases, with 8 bases left between them. The length of the CDR3 is 14 residues. The CDR3, as DNA: TGTGCCAGCAGCCAAGACAGGGGAGATCAGCCCCAGCATTTT. It specifies CASSQDRGDQPQHF.

The V and J genes are TRBV6-2 or TRBV6-3 and TRBJ1-5, with 10 bases aligning to TRBD1. With 0 bases clipped from V and 0 bases from J, the junction kept 8 bases outside the gene matches. This CDR3 has 19 amino acids. Per germline, CDR1 MNHEY and CDR2 SVGEGT. The CDR3 sequence is CASSYSRDRGTYSNQPQHF. CDR3 nucleotide sequence: TGTGCCAGCAGTTACTCCAGGGACAGGGGCACTTATAGCAATCAGCCCCAGCATTTT.

The V gene is TRBV7-8, the J gene TRBJ1-6; D call uncertain. The germline CDR1 and CDR2 sequences are SGHVS and FQNEAQ. With 1 base removed from V and 4 bases from J, the gap between germline ends came to 11 bases. The CDR3 spans 16 residues. The CDR3, as DNA: TGTGCCAGCAGCTTAGTAGGGAGGTTATATAATTCACCCCTCCACTTT. This gives the protein CASSLVGRLYNSPLHF.

The CDR3: CASSAQGAAASETQYF. DNA of the CDR3: TGCGCCAGCAGTGCTCAGGGGGCGGCGGCGTCGGAGACCCAGTACTTC. V is TRBV10-2 and J is TRBJ2-5, with 8 bases lining up with TRBD1. This CDR3 has 16 amino acids. Germline CDR1 reads WSHSY; CDR2 reads SAAADI. Germline trimming cut 4 bases from V and 5 bases from J; bases unmatched to any gene: 12.

The chain's CDR3 is CASSWKAGGANTEAFF. CDR3 sequence (DNA): TGTGCCAGCAGTTGGAAAGCAGGGGGCGCGAACACTGAAGCTTTCTTT. The J gene is TRBJ1-1, the V gene TRBV6-2 or TRBV6-3, with 8 nucleotides matching TRBD1. The V segment lost 4 bases and the J segment 1 base; nucleotides outside the gene matches: 8. Germline V gives CDR1 MNHEY, CDR2 SVGEGT. The CDR3 spans 16 residues.

The chain joins TRBV5-4 to TRBJ2-7, with D possibly matching TRBD1 (5 bases). V was pared by 3 bases and J by 3 bases, with 7 bases between. The length of the CDR3 is 12 residues. Per germline, CDR1 SGHNT and CDR2 YYREEE (reference sequence). The CDR3 region is CASSSDSYEQYF. CDR3 nucleotides: TGTGCCAGCAGCTCCGACAGCTACGAGCAGTACTTC.